This TCR beta chain appears in the sequencing data of a study of response to subunit inactivated influenza vaccine. TCRdb reanalysed the RT-PCR reads using MiXCR and keeps one entry per CDR3 protein. The data contain 590,000 or so distinct CDR3 sequences, 13% to 15% of them singletons. About this clonotype: Its antigen is currently unknown.

Study-level findings and limits: A suggestion made by the authors is that each seasonal influenza vaccination recruits few new T cells.

The receptor's source is a man in his fifties or sixties who received an inactivated influenza vaccine. The source was PBMCs from blood, collected less than 15 days before vaccination.

The CDR3 DNA sequence: TGCGCCAGCAGCCAAGCCGCATCTCGGTCCTACGAGCAGTACTTC. This gives the protein CASSQAASRSYEQYF. The V call is TRBV4-3, the J call TRBJ2-7; no clear D gene. The germline CDR1 and CDR2 sequences are LGHNA and YSLEER. Deletions cut 1 base from V and 1 base from J, with 11 bases between. The CDR3 has 15 amino acids.